This T cell receptor (beta chain) was documented in a study of cytomegalovirus exposure and HLA in healthy donors. Findings of the study overall: Reports credit the classifier with highly specific, highly sensitive diagnosis of cytomegalovirus status.

The V segment lost 2 bases and the J segment 8 bases; nucleotides outside the gene matches: 4. The CDR3 runs to 13 residues. Germline V gives CDR1 MNHEY, CDR2 SMNVEV (reference sequence). PCR was performed using 60 Vbeta and 13 Jbeta primers. As handled by the study authors: Among the unique TCR beta chains that a later analysis counted, about 86 million in all, roughly 11 million were shared. Only in-frame clones appear in the TCRdb table, and some are missing; sequencing was by immunoSEQ multiplex PCR. V and J calls and clone size are copied from that table; D and trimming were computed from the DNA. The sample has 150,000 to 200,000 clones; 80% to 85% are singletons. Concerning this clone itself: Antigen specificity is unknown.

The sequenced sample consisted of PBMCs. The TCR was taken from a male donor in good health and CMV-seropositive. V is TRBV27 and J is TRBJ1-2; 8 bases are a match to TRBD1. In DNA form, the CDR3 reads TGTGCCAGCAGTTTACAGGGGGCGAGAGGCTACACCTTC. This translates into CASSLQGARGYTF.